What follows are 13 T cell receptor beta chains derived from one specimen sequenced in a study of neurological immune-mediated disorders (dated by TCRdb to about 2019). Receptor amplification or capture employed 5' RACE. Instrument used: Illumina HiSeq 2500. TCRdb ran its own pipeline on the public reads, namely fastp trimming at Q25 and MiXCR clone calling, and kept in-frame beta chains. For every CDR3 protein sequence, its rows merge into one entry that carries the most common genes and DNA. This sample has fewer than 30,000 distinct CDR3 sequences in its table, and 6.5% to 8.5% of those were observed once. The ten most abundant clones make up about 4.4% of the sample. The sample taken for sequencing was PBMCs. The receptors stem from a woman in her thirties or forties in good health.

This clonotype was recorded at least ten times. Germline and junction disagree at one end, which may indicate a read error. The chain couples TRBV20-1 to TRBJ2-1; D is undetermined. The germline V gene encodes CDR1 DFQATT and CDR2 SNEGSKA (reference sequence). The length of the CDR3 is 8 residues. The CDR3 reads CSARDWVF. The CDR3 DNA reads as TGCAGTGCTAGAGATTGGGTCTTC.

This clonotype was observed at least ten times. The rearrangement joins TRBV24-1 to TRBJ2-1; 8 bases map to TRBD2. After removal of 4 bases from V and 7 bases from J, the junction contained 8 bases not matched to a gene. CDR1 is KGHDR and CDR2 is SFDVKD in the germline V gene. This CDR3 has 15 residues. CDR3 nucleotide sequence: TGTGCCACCAGTGAGTTAAGCGGGAGAGGAAATGAGCAGTTCTTC. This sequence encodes CATSELSGRGNEQFF.

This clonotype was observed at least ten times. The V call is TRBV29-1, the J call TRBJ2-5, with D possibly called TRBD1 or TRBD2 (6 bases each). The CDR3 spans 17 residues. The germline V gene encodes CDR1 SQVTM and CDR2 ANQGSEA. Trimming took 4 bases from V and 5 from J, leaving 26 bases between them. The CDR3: CSVGGGAGEEGRETQYF. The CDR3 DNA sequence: TGCAGCGTTGGAGGAGGAGCAGGGGAGGAAGGGAGGGAGACCCAGTACTTC.

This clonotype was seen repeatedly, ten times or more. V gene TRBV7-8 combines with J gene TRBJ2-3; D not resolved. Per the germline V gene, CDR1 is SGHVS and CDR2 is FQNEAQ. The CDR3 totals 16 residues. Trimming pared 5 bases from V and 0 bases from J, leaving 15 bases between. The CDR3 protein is CASSAKDLPSTDTQYF. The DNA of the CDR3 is TGTGCCAGCAGCGCCAAGGATTTACCTAGCACAGATACGCAGTATTTT.

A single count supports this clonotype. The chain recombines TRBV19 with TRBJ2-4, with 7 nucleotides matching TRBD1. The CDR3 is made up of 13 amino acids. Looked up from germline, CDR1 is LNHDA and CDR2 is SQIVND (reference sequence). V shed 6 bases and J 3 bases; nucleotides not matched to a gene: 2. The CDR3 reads CASRGQDKNIQYF. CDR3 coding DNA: TGTGCCAGTAGAGGACAGGACAAAAACATTCAGTACTTC.

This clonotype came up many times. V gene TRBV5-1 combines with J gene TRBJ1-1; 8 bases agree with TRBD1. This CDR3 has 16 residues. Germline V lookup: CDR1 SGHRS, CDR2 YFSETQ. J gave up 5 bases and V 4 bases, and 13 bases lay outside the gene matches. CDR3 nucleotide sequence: TGCGCCAGCAGCCTGTTAGGACAGGGAAGGGGTACTGAAGCTTTCTTT. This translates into CASSLLGQGRGTEAFF.

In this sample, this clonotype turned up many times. The CDR3 spells CASSFLGIQSNYGYTF. CDR3 coding DNA: TGTGCCAGCAGCTTTCTCGGCATCCAGTCTAACTATGGCTACACCTTC. The chain is built from TRBV5-5 and TRBJ1-2; no reliable D call. This CDR3 is built from 16 residues. Germline assignment: CDR1 SGHKS and CDR2 YYEKEE (reference sequence). Trimming took 2 bases from V and 0 from J, leaving 14 bases between them.

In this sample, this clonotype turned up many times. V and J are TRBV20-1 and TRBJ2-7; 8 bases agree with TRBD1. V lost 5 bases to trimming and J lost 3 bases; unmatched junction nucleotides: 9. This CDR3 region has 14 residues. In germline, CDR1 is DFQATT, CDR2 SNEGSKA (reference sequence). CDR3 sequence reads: CSAEPGTGGYEQYF. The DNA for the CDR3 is TGCAGTGCTGAACCTGGGACAGGAGGCTACGAGCAGTACTTC.

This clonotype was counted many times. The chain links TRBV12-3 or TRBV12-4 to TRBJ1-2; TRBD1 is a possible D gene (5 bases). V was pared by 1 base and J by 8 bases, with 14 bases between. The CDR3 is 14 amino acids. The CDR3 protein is CASSLGSGPRGYTF. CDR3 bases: TGTGCCAGCAGTTTAGGGTCAGGGCCAAGGGGCTACACCTTC.

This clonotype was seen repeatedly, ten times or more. The CDR3 DNA is TGTGCCAGCAGCTTAAGTAGCACAGGAAATGAAAAACTGTTTTTT. This translates into CASSLSSTGNEKLFF. The chain links TRBV7-2 to TRBJ1-4, with D possibly matching TRBD1 (5 bases). Trimming stripped 2 bases from V and 5 bases from J, with 12 bases between. The CDR3 is 15 amino acids. Looked up from germline, CDR1 is SGHTA and CDR2 is FQGNSA.

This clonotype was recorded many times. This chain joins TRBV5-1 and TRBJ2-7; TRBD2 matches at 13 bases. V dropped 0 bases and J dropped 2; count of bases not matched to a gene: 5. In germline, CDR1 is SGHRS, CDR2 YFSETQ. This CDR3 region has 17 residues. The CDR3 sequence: CASSLDSTSGRAYEQYF. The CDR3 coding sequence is TGCGCCAGCAGCTTGGACTCCACTAGCGGGAGGGCCTACGAGCAGTACTTC.

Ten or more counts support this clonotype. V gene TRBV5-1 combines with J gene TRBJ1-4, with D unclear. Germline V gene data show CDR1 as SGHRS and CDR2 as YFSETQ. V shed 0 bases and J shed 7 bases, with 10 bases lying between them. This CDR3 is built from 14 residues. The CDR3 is CASSLGTPFEKLFF. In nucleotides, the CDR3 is TGCGCCAGCAGCTTGGGGACGCCTTTTGAAAAACTGTTTTTT.

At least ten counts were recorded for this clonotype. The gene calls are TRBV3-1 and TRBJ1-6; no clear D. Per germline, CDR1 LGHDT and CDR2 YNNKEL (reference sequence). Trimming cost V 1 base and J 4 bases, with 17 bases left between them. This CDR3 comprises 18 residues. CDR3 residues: CASSQGKVGNRYNSPLHF. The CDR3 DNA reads TGTGCCAGCAGCCAAGGGAAAGTTGGAAACAGATATAATTCACCCCTCCACTTT.